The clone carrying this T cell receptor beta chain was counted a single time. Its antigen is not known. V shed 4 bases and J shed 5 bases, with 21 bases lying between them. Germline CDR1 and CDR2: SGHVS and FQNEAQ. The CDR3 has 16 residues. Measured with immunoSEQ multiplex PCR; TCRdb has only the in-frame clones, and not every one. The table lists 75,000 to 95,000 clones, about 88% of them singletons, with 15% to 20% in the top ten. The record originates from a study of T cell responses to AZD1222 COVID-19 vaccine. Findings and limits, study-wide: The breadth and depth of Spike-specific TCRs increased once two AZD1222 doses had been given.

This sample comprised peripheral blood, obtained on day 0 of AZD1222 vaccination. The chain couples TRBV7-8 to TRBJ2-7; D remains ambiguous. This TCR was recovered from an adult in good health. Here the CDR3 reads CASSSRVGLVVDEQYF. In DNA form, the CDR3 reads TGTGCCAGCAGCTCCCGGGTGGGATTAGTGGTCGACGAGCAGTACTTC.